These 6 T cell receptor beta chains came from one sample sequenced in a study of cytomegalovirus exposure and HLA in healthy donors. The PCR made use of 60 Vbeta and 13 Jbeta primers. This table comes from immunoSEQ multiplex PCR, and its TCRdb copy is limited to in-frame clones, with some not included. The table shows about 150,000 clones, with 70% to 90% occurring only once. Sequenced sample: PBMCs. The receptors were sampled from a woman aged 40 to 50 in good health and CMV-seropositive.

CDR3 DNA: TGTGCCAGCAGCTTGGGAGGGAAAGCCTACGAGCAGTACTTC. Its protein product is CASSLGGKAYEQYF. The genes are TRBV5-4 and TRBJ2-7, with a possible D match to TRBD2 (5 bases). The length of the CDR3 is 14 residues. V was clipped by 0 bases and J by 2 bases, with 9 bases between them. Germline V CDR1 and CDR2: SGHNT, YYREEE (reference sequence).

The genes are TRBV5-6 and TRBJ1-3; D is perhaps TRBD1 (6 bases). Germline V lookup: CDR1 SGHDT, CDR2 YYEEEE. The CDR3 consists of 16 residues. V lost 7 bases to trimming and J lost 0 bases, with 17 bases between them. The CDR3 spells CASRRQGHSSGNTIYF. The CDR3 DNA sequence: TGTGCCAGCCGCAGGCAGGGGCATAGCTCTGGAAACACCATATATTTT. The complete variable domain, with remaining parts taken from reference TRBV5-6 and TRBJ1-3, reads DAGVTQSPTHLIKTRGQQVTLRCSPKSGHDTVSWYQQALGQGPQFIFQYYEEEERQRGNFPDRFSGHQFPNYSSELNVNALLLGDSALYLCASRRQGHSSGNTIYFGEGSWLTVV.

The CDR3 sequence: CASSFRQGRYWNTEAFF. CDR3 sequence (DNA): TGTGCCAGCAGTTTCCGCCAGGGCCGATACTGGAACACTGAAGCTTTCTTT. This sequence joins TRBV7-9 and TRBJ1-1, with D maybe TRBD1 (5 bases). Looked up from germline, CDR1 is SEHNR and CDR2 is FQNEAQ (reference sequence). This CDR3 region has 17 residues. V dropped 6 bases and J dropped 1 base, with 21 bases sitting between them.

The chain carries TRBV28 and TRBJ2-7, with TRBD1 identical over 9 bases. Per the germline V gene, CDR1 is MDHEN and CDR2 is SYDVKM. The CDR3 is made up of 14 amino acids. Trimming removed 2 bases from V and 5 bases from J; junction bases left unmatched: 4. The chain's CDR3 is CASSLVQGANEQYF. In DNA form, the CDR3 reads TGTGCCAGCAGTTTAGTACAGGGGGCAAACGAGCAGTACTTC.

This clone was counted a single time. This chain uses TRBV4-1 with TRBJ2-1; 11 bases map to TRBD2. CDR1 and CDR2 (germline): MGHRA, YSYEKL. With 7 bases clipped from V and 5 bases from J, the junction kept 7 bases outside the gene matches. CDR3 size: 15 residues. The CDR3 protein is CASTATSGINNEQFF. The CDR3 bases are TGCGCCAGCACGGCGACTAGCGGGATCAACAATGAGCAGTTCTTC.

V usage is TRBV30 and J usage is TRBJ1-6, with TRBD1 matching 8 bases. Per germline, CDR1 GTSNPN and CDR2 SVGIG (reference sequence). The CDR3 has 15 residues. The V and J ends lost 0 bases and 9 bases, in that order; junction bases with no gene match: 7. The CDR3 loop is CAWSVNRQGSSPLHF. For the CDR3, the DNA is TGTGCCTGGAGTGTTAACCGACAGGGGAGTTCACCCCTCCACTTT.